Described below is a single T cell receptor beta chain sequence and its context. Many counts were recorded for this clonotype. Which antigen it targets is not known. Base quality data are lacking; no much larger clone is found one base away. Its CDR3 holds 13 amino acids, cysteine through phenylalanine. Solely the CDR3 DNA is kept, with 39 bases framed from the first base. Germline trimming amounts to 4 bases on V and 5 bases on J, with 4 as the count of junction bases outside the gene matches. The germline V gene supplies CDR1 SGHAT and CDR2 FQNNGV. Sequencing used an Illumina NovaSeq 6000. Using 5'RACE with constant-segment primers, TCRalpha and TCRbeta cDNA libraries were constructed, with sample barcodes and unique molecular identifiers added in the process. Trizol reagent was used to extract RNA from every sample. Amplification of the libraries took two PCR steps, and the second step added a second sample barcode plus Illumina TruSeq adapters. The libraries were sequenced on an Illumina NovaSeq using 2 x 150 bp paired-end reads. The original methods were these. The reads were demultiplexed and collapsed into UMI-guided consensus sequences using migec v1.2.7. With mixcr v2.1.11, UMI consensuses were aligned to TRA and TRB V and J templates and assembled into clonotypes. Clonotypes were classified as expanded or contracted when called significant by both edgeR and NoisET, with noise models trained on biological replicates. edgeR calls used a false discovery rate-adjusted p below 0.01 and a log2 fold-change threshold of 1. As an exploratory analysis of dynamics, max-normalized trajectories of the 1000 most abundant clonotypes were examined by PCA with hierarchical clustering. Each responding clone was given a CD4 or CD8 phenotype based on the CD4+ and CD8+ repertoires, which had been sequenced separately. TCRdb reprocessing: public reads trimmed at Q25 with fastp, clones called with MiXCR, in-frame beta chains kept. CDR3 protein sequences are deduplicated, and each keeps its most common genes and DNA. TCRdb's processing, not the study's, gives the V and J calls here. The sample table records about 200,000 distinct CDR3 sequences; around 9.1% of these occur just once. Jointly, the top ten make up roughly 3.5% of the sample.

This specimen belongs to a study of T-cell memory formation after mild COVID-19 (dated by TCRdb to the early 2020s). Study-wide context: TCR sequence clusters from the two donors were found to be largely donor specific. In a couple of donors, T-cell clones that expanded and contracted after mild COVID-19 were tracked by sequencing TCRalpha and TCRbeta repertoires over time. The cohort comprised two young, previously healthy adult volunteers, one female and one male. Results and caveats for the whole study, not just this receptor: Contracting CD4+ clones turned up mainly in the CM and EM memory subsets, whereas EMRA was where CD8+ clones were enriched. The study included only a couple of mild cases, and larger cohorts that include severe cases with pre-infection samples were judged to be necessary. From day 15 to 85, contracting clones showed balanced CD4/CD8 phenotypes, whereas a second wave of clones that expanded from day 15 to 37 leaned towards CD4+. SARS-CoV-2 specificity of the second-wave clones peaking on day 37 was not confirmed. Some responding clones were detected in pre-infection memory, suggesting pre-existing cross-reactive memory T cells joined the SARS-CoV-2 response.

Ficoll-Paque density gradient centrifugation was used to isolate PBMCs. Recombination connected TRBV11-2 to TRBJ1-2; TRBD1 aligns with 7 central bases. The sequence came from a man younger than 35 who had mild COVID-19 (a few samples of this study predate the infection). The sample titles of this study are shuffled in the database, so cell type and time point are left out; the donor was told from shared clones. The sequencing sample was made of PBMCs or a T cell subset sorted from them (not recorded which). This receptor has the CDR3 CASSSGQDYGYTF. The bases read TGTGCCAGCAGCTCCGGACAGGATTATGGCTACACCTTC.